This is a list of T cell receptor beta chains from one sample in a study of T cells in tuberculosis. Sequencing used immunoSEQ multiplex PCR; TCRdb keeps in-frame clones, though not all of them. The sample shows around 38,000 clones, over 85% of them seen only once. The sequenced sample was PBMCs. Source of these receptors: a donor aged 10-29 years with latent tuberculosis or without tuberculosis infection. CDR3s include the opening cysteine and the closing phenylalanine or tryptophan. Some rows mark clone size as missing; the rest say once, few, many or name a class of expanded clone.

>TRBV4-3|TRBJ1-5|-|15
CASSQGDRDDQPQHF
>TRBV10-3|TRBJ2-4|-|14
CAISESERKNIQYF
>TRBV27|TRBJ2-7|-|16
CASSFDPAGGTYEQYF
>TRBV19|TRBJ2-6|-|18
CASSTYGTGVSGANVLTF
>TRBV2|TRBJ2-7|few|15
CASSEASGSSYEQYF
>TRBV7-3|TRBJ2-1|-|18
CASSTLPTRDRGHGEQFF
>TRBV13|TRBJ1-6|-|17
CASSSPGQERDNSPLHF
>TRBV5-1|TRBJ2-7|-|13
CASSLGGNYEQYF
>TRBV7-3|TRBJ2-2|-|17
CASSPFRREEGPGELFF
>TRBV28|TRBJ1-2|-|14
CASTFQGVEGGYTF
>TRBV25-1|TRBJ1-1|-|17
CASSEFGQAGLNTEAFF
>TRBV7-6|TRBJ2-3|-|15
CASSSGTGRTDTQYF
>TRBV2|TRBJ1-4|-|15
CASSVGTDRGEKLFF
>TRBV15|TRBJ1-3|-|15
CATSAPPGRGNTIYF
>TRBV5-8|TRBJ1-2|-|15
CASSLAFGRGPAYTF
>TRBV30|TRBJ1-6|-|16
CAWRRDGTAYNSPLHF
>TRBV6-1|TRBJ2-3|-|16
CASSEASQGITDTQYF
>TRBV4-1|TRBJ1-2|-|16
CASSHLGGALSYGYTF
>TRBV7-6|TRBJ1-2|-|17
CASSLAYFRTGSKGYTF
>TRBV30|TRBJ2-3|once|15
CAGGRGQPFTDTQYF
>TRBV30|TRBJ1-1|-|13
CAWRHRSNTEAFF
>TRBV19|TRBJ1-4|-|14
CASSTGQNNEKLFF
>TRBV27|TRBJ1-1|-|14
CASSWVGGNTEAFF
>TRBV30|TRBJ1-6|-|16
CAWSGPGTANNSPLHF
>TRBV10-2|TRBJ1-1|-|14
CASRGIQGITEAFF
>TRBV20-1|TRBJ1-1|-|11
CSARARLEAFF
>TRBV5-1|TRBJ2-7|-|13
CASSTGSSYEQYF
>TRBV4-2|TRBJ1-5|-|15
CASSQDGTGLQPQHF
>TRBV9|TRBJ2-1|-|17
CASSLSGGISILNEQFF
>TRBV10-3|TRBJ1-5|-|13
CAISPNSNQPQHF